This T cell receptor beta chain was sequenced during a study of shared clonotypes between healthy human individuals. Trimming left V 5 bases short and J 0 bases short, with 10 bases between. Germline V gene sequence: CDR1 MNHEY, CDR2 SVGAGI. The CDR3 length is 14 residues. Libraries were prepared by immunoSEQ multiplex PCR; TCRdb keeps only in-frame clonotypes and omits some of them. The table has around 750,000 clones, 74% seen once; the top ten hold less than 2%. This clonotype was obtained from a woman aged 25 to 39 in good health. Sample: memory CD4+ T cells sorted from blood. Documented subset: CD45RA-negative fraction. The chain has TRBV6-5 and TRBJ1-2; the D gene is possibly TRBD1 (6 bases). The CDR3 DNA sequence: TGTGCCAGCAGTACGACAGGCGCTAACTATGGCTACACCTTC. Its translation: CASSTTGANYGYTF.